This entry lists 14 T cell receptor beta chains sequenced from one sample in a study of cytomegalovirus exposure and HLA in healthy donors. Use of 60 Vbeta and 13 Jbeta primers characterized the PCR. Data came from immunoSEQ multiplex PCR; TCRdb stores just in-frame clones and leaves some out. This sample carries about 200,000 clones, 80% to 90% of them seen once, and the ten largest clones take 0.25% to 0.4%. The sequencing sample was made of PBMCs. These receptors all come from a woman in her 30s in good health and CMV-seronegative.

V and J are TRBV2 and TRBJ2-1, with unresolved D. CDR1 SNHLY and CDR2 FYNNEI come from the germline V gene. The V gene lost 4 bases and the J gene lost 5 bases, with 6 bases spanning the gap. The CDR3 spans 12 residues. This CDR3 reads CASSGVDNEQFF. CDR3 in DNA: TGTGCCAGCAGTGGCGTGGACAATGAGCAGTTCTTC.

The chain couples TRBV28 to TRBJ1-2; 9 bases fit TRBD1. The length of the CDR3 is 15 residues. J lost 6 bases, V lost 3 bases, and 8 bases had no gene match. Germline V CDR1 and CDR2: MDHEN, SYDVKM. CDR3 protein: CASSFTGGLGDGYTF. CDR3 in DNA: TGTGCCAGCAGTTTTACAGGGGGCTTGGGGGATGGCTACACCTTC.

This chain joins TRBV7-2 and TRBJ2-2, with D possibly being TRBD2 (6 bases). The length of the CDR3 is 15 residues. Trimming stripped 7 bases from V and 4 bases from J, with 16 bases between. Germline CDR1 is SGHTA and CDR2 is FQGNSA. CDR3 coding DNA: TGTGCCAGCACCAACTCAAGGGGAGGCACCGGGGAGCTGTTTTTT. Its protein product is CASTNSRGGTGELFF.

The chain links TRBV12-5 to TRBJ2-1, with 11 bases aligning to TRBD2. Germline V lookup: CDR1 LGHNT, CDR2 FRNRAP. The CDR3 contains 17 residues. With 0 bases clipped from V and 9 bases from J, the junction kept 10 bases outside the gene matches. The CDR3 coding sequence is TGTGCTAGTGGTTTGGTACGACTAGCGGGGCCTCCCGGTGAGCAGTTCTTC. It encodes CASGLVRLAGPPGEQFF.

J is TRBJ1-2 and V is TRBV6-5; 10 bases fit TRBD1. Trimming at V came to 6 bases and at J to 2 bases, leaving 6 bases not matched to a gene. Germline loops: CDR1 MNHEY, CDR2 SVGAGI. The CDR3 is 15 amino acids. The CDR3 spells CASREWTGGNYGYTF. CDR3 DNA sequence: TGTGCCAGCAGGGAGTGGACAGGGGGAAACTATGGCTACACCTTC.

V usage is TRBV7-9 and J usage is TRBJ1-2; perhaps TRBD1 as D (6 bases). The CDR3 contains 14 residues. Germline-derived CDR1 and CDR2 are SEHNR and FQNEAQ (reference sequence). V shed 5 bases and J shed 8 bases, with 18 bases lying between them. The CDR3 loop reads CASSRRNRDGGYTF. The CDR3 region has the DNA TGTGCCAGCAGCCGAAGAAACAGGGACGGGGGCTACACCTTC.

The chain employs TRBV6-1 and TRBJ2-2; the D gene is possibly TRBD1 (5 bases). This CDR3 is 16 amino acids long. CDR1 is MNHNS, CDR2 SASEGT, per germline. The V gene lost 2 bases and the J gene lost 1 base, with 11 bases spanning the gap. The CDR3, as DNA: TGTGCCAGCAGTGAAATGGGGCCTAAGAACACCGGGGAGCTGTTTTTT. Translated: CASSEMGPKNTGELFF.

V is TRBV7-3 and J is TRBJ2-1; D perhaps matches TRBD2 (6 bases). The V gene's germline CDR1 is SGHTA and CDR2 FQGTGA. This CDR3 has 15 amino acids. V lost 2 bases to trimming and J lost 0 bases, with 8 bases between them. CDR3: CASSLVADSYNEQFF. CDR3 sequence (DNA): TGTGCCAGCAGCTTAGTAGCGGACTCCTACAATGAGCAGTTCTTC. Full variable domain (outside the CDR3, taken from reference TRBV7-3 and TRBJ2-1): GAGVSQTPSNKVTEKGKYVELRCDPISGHTALYWYRQSLGQGPEFLIYFQGTGAADDSGLPNDRFFAVRPEGSVSTLKIQRTERGDSAVYLCASSLVADSYNEQFFGPGTRLTVL.

The chain employs TRBV4-1 and TRBJ2-7, with D unresolved. Trimming cost V 0 bases and J 2 bases, with 8 bases left between them. Germline loops: CDR1 MGHRA, CDR2 YSYEKL. The length of the CDR3 is 14 residues. DNA of the CDR3: TGCGCCAGCAGCCAAGACAGAAGTACCTACGAGCAGTACTTC. It specifies CASSQDRSTYEQYF.

This clone has only one observation. This chain connects TRBV7-9 to TRBJ2-2; tentative D call: TRBD1 (6 bases). CDR1 and CDR2 from the germline V gene are SEHNR and FQNEAQ (reference sequence). V shed 4 bases and J shed 7 bases, with 10 bases lying between them. The CDR3 totals 13 residues. The DNA for the CDR3 is TGTGCCAGCAGCTCTGGACAGTTCGGGGAGCTGTTTTTT. Amino acids: CASSSGQFGELFF.

This chain uses TRBV15 with TRBJ2-1; 10 bases fit TRBD2. Trimming removed 6 bases from V and 5 bases from J; junction bases left unmatched: 7. CDR1 LNHNV and CDR2 YYDKDF come from the germline V gene (reference sequence). CDR3 length equals 15 residues. This CDR3 reads CATRASGSINNEQFF. CDR3 bases: TGTGCCACCAGGGCTAGCGGGAGTATAAACAATGAGCAGTTCTTC. The variable domain in full, with the rest retrieved from reference TRBV15 and TRBJ2-1, is DAMVIQNPRYQVTQFGKPVTLSCSQTLNHNVMYWYQQKSSQAPKLLFHYYDKDFNNEADTPDNFQSRRPNTSFCFLDIRSPGLGDTAMYLCATRASGSINNEQFFGPGTRLTVL.

The V and J genes are TRBV19 and TRBJ2-3; D remains ambiguous. The CDR3 spans 14 residues. In germline, CDR1 is LNHDA, CDR2 SQIVND (reference sequence). Trimming pared 5 bases from V and 0 bases from J, leaving 9 bases between. The CDR3 bases are TGTGCCAGTAGTGCGTCAATTAGCACAGATACGCAGTATTTT. This sequence encodes CASSASISTDTQYF.

The table lists this clone with a count of one. This chain connects TRBV19 to TRBJ2-1; maybe TRBD1 (5 bases). V was trimmed by 6 bases and J by 2 bases, leaving 11 bases between them. Germline values: CDR1 LNHDA, CDR2 SQIVND (reference sequence). The CDR3 consists of 14 residues. CDR3 in DNA: TGTGCCAGTAGCCTTGGGGCCCCCTACAATGAGCAGTTCTTC. Its protein product is CASSLGAPYNEQFF.

This clone is a singleton in its sample. Other DNA sequences within the sample encode an identical CDR3. The genes are TRBV2 and TRBJ2-1; 12 positions agree with TRBD2. Germline V lookup: CDR1 SNHLY, CDR2 FYNNEI. The CDR3 has 15 residues. V gave up 6 bases and J gave up 4 bases; unmatched junction bases: 4. The CDR3 region has the DNA TGTGCCAGCAGCCTACTAGCGGGGGGTTACAATGAGCAGTTCTTC. As protein: CASSLLAGGYNEQFF.